The clone carrying this TCR beta chain was found many times. Germline V gene sequence: CDR1 SGHKS, CDR2 YYEKEE (reference sequence). CDR3 size: 14 residues. Trimming cost V 4 bases and J 8 bases; bases outside gene matches: 8. This specimen belongs to a study of T cells in Graves' hyperthyroidism and ophthalmopathy. Study in general: Blood from the periphery was taken at initial diagnosis, before any treatment.

From RNA transcripts, TCR beta CDR3 regions were amplified. TCR CDR3 regions were first amplified by RT-PCR with HTBI primers. MiXCR, applied by TCRdb to the multiplex PCR reads, yields one record per CDR3 protein. The table has 400,000 to 500,000 distinct CDR3 sequences, roughly 14% seen once; the top ten hold around 13%. The genes are TRBV5-5 and TRBJ1-1, with TRBD1 identical over 10 bases. This sequence was found in a young man with Graves' ophthalmopathy. Sequenced sample: blood. CDR3 in amino acids: CASSAKTGGLEAFF. For the CDR3, the DNA is TGTGCCAGCAGCGCCAAGACAGGGGGCCTAGAAGCTTTCTTT.